This T cell receptor beta chain was observed in a study of T cells of healthy individuals. TCRdb redid the calling of the 5' RACE reads with MiXCR, one entry per CDR3 protein. The data hold about 96,000 distinct CDR3 sequences, with 17% observed a single time. The CDR3 covers 13 residues. Trimming cost V 5 bases and J 1 base, with 6 bases left between them. Germline-derived CDR1 and CDR2 are MDHEN and SYDVKM. This clonotype occurred many times. The chain couples TRBV28 to TRBJ2-1; D gene uncertain. This receptor was identified in a human donor in good health. CDR3 nucleotide sequence: TGTGCCAGCAGTCGCAGATCCTACAATGAGCAGTTCTTC. Translation gives CASSRRSYNEQFF. Complete variable domain (other parts from reference TRBV28 and TRBJ2-1): DVKVTQSSRYLVKRTGEKVFLECVQDMDHENMFWYRQDPGLGLRLIYFSYDVKMKEKGDIPEGYSVSREKKERFSLILESASTNQTSMYLCASSRRSYNEQFFGPGTRLTVL.